Each of the 13 T cell receptor beta chains below was sequenced from the same sample in a study of naive and memory T cell subsets (dated by TCRdb to about 2017). To prepare the library, UMI-ligation and nested PCR was applied. Sequencer: Illumina MiSeq. The beta constant-region primer was an equimolar mix of two oligonucleotides covering both TRBC1 and TRBC2. TCRdb cleaned the public reads at Q25 with fastp, built clones with MiXCR and kept in-frame beta chains. Rows are unified per CDR3 protein, each entry keeping the most common DNA and genes. This sample comprises roughly 91,000 distinct CDR3 sequences, around 13% of them detected only once. Together, the top ten hold 0.75% to 0.95% of the sample. Sequencing was carried out using central memory CD4+ T cells from blood. The cell subset or site tag for this specimen amounts to: central memory, CD45RA- CD27+. These receptors were obtained from a human donor in good health.

This clonotype was seen a few times. The J gene is TRBJ2-1, the V gene TRBV12-3 or TRBV12-4; 7 bases match TRBD2. The CDR3 extends over 13 amino acids. V dropped 7 bases and J dropped 7; count of bases not matched to a gene: 7. CDR3 amino acids: CASMTSSRNEQFF. CDR3 sequence (DNA): TGTGCCAGCATGACTAGCAGTAGGAATGAGCAGTTCTTC.

This clonotype was recorded many times. This chain joins TRBV29-1 and TRBJ2-5, with no clear D. V shed 3 bases and J shed 1 base, with 6 bases lying between them. Germline loops: CDR1 SQVTM, CDR2 ANQGSEA. CDR3 length equals 12 residues. CDR3 DNA sequence: TGCAGCGTTGAGGGGATCCAAGAGACCCAGTACTTC. Amino acids: CSVEGIQETQYF.

The chain is built from TRBV7-9 and TRBJ2-1, with a weak D call TRBD1 (6 bases). The CDR3 runs to 16 residues. Germline CDR1 and CDR2: SEHNR and FQNEAQ (reference sequence). Trimming left V 1 base short and J 4 bases short, with 14 bases between. CDR3 sequence (DNA): TGTGCCAGCAGCTTAGTAAGGCAGGGGCCTTACAATGAGCAGTTCTTC. It translates to CASSLVRQGPYNEQFF.

Ten or more counts support this clonotype. V usage is TRBV3-1 and J usage is TRBJ2-7; 8 positions agree with TRBD2. Germline CDR1 reads LGHDT; CDR2 reads YNNKEL (reference sequence). The V and J ends lost 4 bases and 4 bases, in that order; junction bases with no gene match: 18. The CDR3 has 18 residues. CDR3 loop: CASSPVSPGGGLGYEQYF. CDR3 DNA: TGTGCCAGCAGCCCCGTCTCCCCGGGAGGGGGACTAGGTTACGAGCAGTACTTC.

The rearrangement uses TRBV30 and TRBJ1-4; TRBD1 aligns across 7 bases. This CDR3 has 14 amino acids. CDR1 GTSNPN and CDR2 SVGIG come from the germline V gene (reference sequence). Unmatched junction bases numbered 3, after V lost 4 bases and J lost 1 base. The CDR3 DNA reads as TGTGCCTGGACGACAGGGCAAACTAATGAAAAACTGTTTTTT. Translating it yields CAWTTGQTNEKLFF.

This clonotype turned up a few times. This chain uses TRBV6-2 or TRBV6-3 with TRBJ2-7; D is possibly TRBD1 (5 bases). CDR3 size: 14 residues. Germline V lookup: CDR1 MNHEY, CDR2 SVGEGT. Trimming stripped 2 bases from V and 6 bases from J, with 14 bases between. The CDR3 loop reads CASSYRGPLVEQYF. The CDR3 coding sequence is TGTGCCAGCAGTTACAGGGGTCCCCTCGTCGAGCAGTACTTC.

This chain uses TRBV12-3 or TRBV12-4 with TRBJ1-5; 8 bases map to TRBD1. The CDR3 has 13 amino acids. V lost 4 bases, J lost 6 bases, and 2 bases stayed unmatched. CDR3 nucleotides: TGTGCCAGCAGTTACAGGGGGACTCAGCCCCAGCATTTT. Its translation: CASSYRGTQPQHF.

The table lists this clonotype with a few counts. The chain employs TRBV12-3 or TRBV12-4 and TRBJ2-3; D is unclear. CDR3 length: 14 amino acids. With 3 bases removed from V and 0 bases from J, the gap between germline ends came to 7 bases. CDR3 DNA: TGTGCCAGCAGTTTTCCCCCCAGCACAGATACGCAGTATTTT. Translated, it gives CASSFPPSTDTQYF.

This chain connects TRBV2 to TRBJ2-1; 8 positions agree with TRBD2. The CDR3 runs to 13 residues. Trimming cost V 7 bases and J 5 bases; bases outside gene matches: 4. The V gene's germline CDR1 is SNHLY and CDR2 FYNNEI. The CDR3 coding sequence is TGTGCCAGCAAGGATAGCGGGGACAATGAGCAGTTCTTC. It encodes CASKDSGDNEQFF.

The sample holds many counts of this clonotype. This chain uses TRBV3-1 with TRBJ2-1; no definite D call. Trimming left V 6 bases short and J 7 bases short, with 7 bases between. CDR1 is LGHDT, CDR2 YNNKEL, per germline (reference sequence). The CDR3 contains 11 residues. The CDR3 region is CASSRENEQFF. The DNA of the CDR3 is TGTGCCAGCAGTAGAGAAAATGAGCAGTTCTTC.

This clonotype has at least ten counts. The chain recombines TRBV12-3 or TRBV12-4 with TRBJ2-2; 7 bases line up with TRBD1. CDR3 length equals 15 residues. V dropped 4 bases and J dropped 1; count of bases not matched to a gene: 3. The CDR3 bases are TGTGCCAGCAGTTCACGGACAGGGAACACCGGGGAGCTGTTTTTT. Translating gives CASSSRTGNTGELFF.

Ten or more counts support this clonotype. V is TRBV20-1 and J is TRBJ1-1, with 7 bases aligning to TRBD1. The CDR3 has 14 amino acids. Losses at the gene ends were 0 bases for V and 4 bases for J; bases not matched to a gene: 5. The germline V gene encodes CDR1 DFQATT and CDR2 SNEGSKA (reference sequence). CDR3 bases: TGCAGTGCTAGAGAGGGGACAGTCGGCACTGAAGCTTTCTTT. This codes for CSAREGTVGTEAFF.

This clonotype was seen only a few times. The chain has TRBV10-3 and TRBJ2-3; 7 bases are shared with TRBD2. Trimming took 8 bases from V and 3 from J; bases not matched to a gene: 8. CDR1 is ENHRY, CDR2 SYGVKD, per germline. This CDR3 region has 14 residues. CDR3 region: CAIGGRGMTDTQYF. The CDR3 nucleotides read TGTGCCATCGGCGGGAGAGGGATGACAGATACGCAGTATTTT.